Listed below are T cell receptor beta chains from one sample, sequenced in a study of a mutant IDH1 vaccine in newly diagnosed glioma. This table comes from immunoSEQ multiplex PCR, and its TCRdb copy is limited to in-frame clones, with some not included. The profile shows some 33,000 clones, roughly 79% of them singletons. For these receptors, no antigen is known. The sample was PBMCs, taken from a glioma patient whose treatment included an IDH1 peptide vaccine. The receptors come from a woman in her 30s with glioma. Some clones in this sample may be carry-over from other donors' samples. CDR3s include the opening cysteine and the closing phenylalanine or tryptophan. D genes are given only for firm matches. Not all rows give a size; the values are once, few, many and, for expanded clones, a class.

.	TRBJ1-1	TRBV30	TRBD1	CAWSSGTGHGSEAFF	TGTGCCTGGAGTTCCGGGACAGGGCATGGGTCTGAAGCTTTCTTT
.	TRBJ1-1	TRBV2	TRBD1	CASRVQGGTEAFF	TGTGCCAGCAGAGTACAGGGGGGCACTGAAGCTTTCTTT
.	TRBJ2-3	TRBV5-4	.	CASSAGGQRTDTQYF	TGTGCCAGCAGCGCCGGCGGACAGCGCACAGATACGCAGTATTTT
.	TRBJ1-1	TRBV19	.	CASSIRGARGGMNTEAFF	TGTGCCAGTAGTATCCGGGGGGCGCGAGGTGGGATGAACACTGAAGCTTTCTTT
.	TRBJ2-7	TRBV6-5	.	CASSYSGQSYEQYF	TGTGCCAGCAGTTACTCGGGACAAAGCTACGAGCAGTACTTC
.	TRBJ2-7	TRBV7-3	.	CASSYHPGPSYEQYF	TGTGCCAGCAGCTACCATCCGGGGCCCTCCTACGAGCAGTACTTC
.	TRBJ2-1	TRBV7-9	.	CASSADYSGGGPYNEQFF	TGTGCCAGCAGCGCGGACTACTCAGGAGGAGGGCCCTACAATGAGCAGTTCTTC
.	TRBJ2-7	TRBV4-1	TRBD1	CASSQGQGPVEQYF	TGCGCCAGCAGCCAGGGACAGGGGCCGGTTGAGCAGTACTTC
.	TRBJ2-1	TRBV4-2	TRBD2	CASSQGLAGGSEQFF	TGTGCCAGCAGCCAAGGACTAGCGGGAGGGTCTGAGCAGTTCTTC
.	TRBJ1-2	TRBV2	TRBD1	CASPSRGTNYGYTF	TGTGCCAGCCCGTCCAGGGGGACGAACTATGGCTACACCTTC
.	TRBJ1-1	TRBV21-1	.	CASSKEGSFTEAFF	TGTGCCAGCAGCAAAGAGGGCAGTTTCACTGAAGCTTTCTTT
.	TRBJ1-1	TRBV2	.	CASWYTEAFF	TGTGCCAGTTGGTACACTGAAGCTTTCTTT
.	TRBJ2-1	TRBV10-3	.	CAIAGRGDNEQFF	TGTGCCATCGCGGGCCGTGGGGACAATGAGCAGTTCTTC
.	TRBJ1-4	TRBV11-3	TRBD1	CASSFRGATNEKLFF	TGTGCCAGCAGCTTCAGGGGGGCAACTAATGAAAAACTGTTTTTT
.	TRBJ2-1	TRBV30	TRBD2	CAWRIAGGAEEQFF	TGTGCCTGGCGTATAGCGGGTGGGGCCGAGGAGCAGTTCTTC
.	TRBJ2-2	TRBV19	TRBD2	CASTQGTSGGHTGELFF	TGTGCCAGTACCCAAGGGACTAGCGGGGGTCACACCGGGGAGCTGTTTTTT
once	TRBJ1-4	TRBV7-8	.	CASSLYTGGYEKLFF	TGTGCCAGCAGCTTATACACGGGGGGATACGAAAAACTGTTTTTT
.	TRBJ2-7	TRBV2	.	CASSEGLARYEQYF	TGTGCCAGCAGTGAAGGGCTAGCCCGCTACGAGCAGTACTTC
once	TRBJ2-5	TRBV5-8	TRBD1	CASSVGQIQETQYF	TGTGCCAGCAGCGTGGGACAGATCCAAGAGACCCAGTACTTC
.	TRBJ2-7	TRBV28	.	CASSSEWAGTTYEQYF	TGTGCCAGCAGTAGCGAGTGGGCGGGAACCACCTACGAGCAGTACTTC
.	TRBJ2-5	TRBV4-1	.	CASSQGAGLETQYF	TGCGCCAGCAGCCAAGGGGCGGGGTTGGAGACCCAGTACTTC
.	TRBJ2-7	TRBV13	TRBD2	CASSYREGLGDEQYF	TGTGCCAGCAGCTACCGGGAGGGCCTGGGGGACGAGCAGTACTTC
once	TRBJ2-5	TRBV10-2	TRBD2	CASSDFTSGPFLVCLHGWETQYF	TGCGCCAGCAGTGATTTTACTAGCGGCCCCTTTTTGGTTTGTCTTCACGGTTGGGAGACCCAGTACTTC
.	TRBJ2-7	TRBV7-6	TRBD1	CASSSLQGQGIYEQYF	TGTGCCAGCAGCTCACTTCAGGGACAGGGAATCTACGAGCAGTACTTC
few	TRBJ2-2	TRBV19	.	CATTPEIRRTGELFF	TGTGCCACTACGCCAGAAATAAGGAGGACCGGGGAGCTGTTTTTT
.	TRBJ2-2	TRBV19	.	CASSVNTGELFF	TGTGCCAGTAGTGTAAACACCGGGGAGCTGTTTTTT
.	TRBJ1-5	TRBV19	.	CASSGGVGTYQPQHF	TGTGCCAGTAGTGGTGGGGTAGGCACGTATCAGCCCCAGCATTTT
.	TRBJ1-2	TRBV9	TRBD1	CASSVGKDRGGGGYTF	TGTGCCAGCAGCGTAGGAAAGGACAGGGGAGGGGGTGGCTACACCTTC
.	TRBJ1-3	TRBV19	.	CASSIRGTGNTIYF	TGTGCCAGTAGTATAAGGGGCACTGGAAACACCATATATTTT
.	TRBJ1-5	TRBV28	.	CASMPGGAGNQPQHF	TGTGCCAGCATGCCGGGGGGCGCCGGGAATCAGCCCCAGCATTTT
.	TRBJ2-7	TRBV5-8	.	CASSSLYRPAYEQYF	TGTGCCAGCAGCTCCTTATACAGACCTGCCTACGAGCAGTACTTC
.	TRBJ2-7	TRBV28	.	CASSSLGSEQYF	TGTGCCAGCAGTTCCCTAGGGAGTGAGCAGTACTTC
.	TRBJ1-2	TRBV10-3	TRBD1	CAISELGQGAGNYGYTF	TGTGCCATCAGTGAGCTAGGACAGGGGGCAGGAAACTATGGCTACACCTTC
large	TRBJ2-4	TRBV6-1	.	CASSGGGTKNIQYF	TGTGCCAGCTCCGGGGGCGGGACCAAAAACATTCAGTACTTC
.	TRBJ2-7	TRBV6-5	.	CASRTGISSYEQYF	TGTGCCAGCAGAACAGGGATTTCGTCCTACGAGCAGTACTTC
.	TRBJ1-1	TRBV9	.	CASSVVGPNTEAFF	TGTGCCAGCAGCGTAGTGGGACCGAACACTGAAGCTTTCTTT
.	TRBJ2-7	TRBV7-9	.	CASSFEGSAPPYEQYF	TGTGCCAGCAGCTTCGAGGGCTCCGCTCCCCCCTACGAGCAGTACTTC
.	TRBJ2-7	TRBV5-6	TRBD1	CASSLGQGAYEQYF	TGTGCCAGCAGCTTGGGACAGGGGGCCTACGAGCAGTACTTC
.	TRBJ1-5	TRBV6-1	.	CASSAQIPGQLSNQPQHF	TGTGCCAGCAGTGCCCAAATACCGGGACAACTTAGCAATCAGCCCCAGCATTTT
.	TRBJ2-2	TRBV10-1	.	CASSDKAGELFF	TGCGCCAGCAGTGATAAGGCCGGGGAGCTGTTTTTT
few	TRBJ1-1	TRBV29-1	.	CSVFGTASKGTEAFF	TGCAGCGTTTTTGGAACAGCGTCTAAGGGCACTGAAGCTTTCTTT
.	TRBJ2-7	TRBV6-1	.	CASSEAFDLDRSYEQYF	TGTGCCAGCAGTGAAGCATTCGATCTCGACAGATCCTACGAGCAGTACTTC
.	TRBJ2-1	TRBV7-2	TRBD2	CASSWTSRTDNEQFF	TGTGCCAGCAGCTGGACTAGCCGGACGGACAATGAGCAGTTCTTC
.	TRBJ1-6	TRBV29-1	TRBD1	CSVGTGDSPLHF	TGCAGCGTCGGGACAGGAGATTCACCCCTCCACTTT